This is a list of T cell receptor beta chains from one sample in a study of shared T cell receptors in the human thymus. Clones were sequenced by immunoSEQ multiplex PCR, and TCRdb holds only the in-frame ones, with some missing. The profile shows 700,000 to 750,000 clones, 75% to 90% of them singletons. The sample was also linked to a second study, of human thymus T cells.

The sample taken for sequencing was thymocytes. Receptor source: a girl under three years old with a congenital heart defect. The CDR3 runs from the conserved cysteine through the conserved F or W. D genes are given only for firm matches. Clone sizes are given selectively: once, few, many, or a class where the clone is expanded.

j_call: TRBJ1-2; v_call: TRBV4-1; d_call: NA; clone_size: NA; cdr3_aa: CASSQGESAHGTF; cdr3_nt: TGCGCCAGCAGCCAAGGGGAGTCGGCACACGGGACCTTC
j_call: TRBJ2-3; v_call: TRBV10-1; d_call: NA; clone_size: NA; cdr3_aa: CASTVRDTQYF; cdr3_nt: TGCGCCAGCACCGTGAGAGATACGCAGTATTTT
j_call: TRBJ2-3; v_call: TRBV5-6; d_call: NA; clone_size: NA; cdr3_aa: CASSLCGGTDTQYF; cdr3_nt: TGTGCCAGCAGCCTCTGCGGCGGCACAGATACGCAGTATTTT
j_call: TRBJ1-5; v_call: TRBV5-8; d_call: NA; clone_size: NA; cdr3_aa: CASSFVVAQPQHF; cdr3_nt: TGTGCCAGCAGCTTCGTGGTGGCTCAGCCCCAGCATTTT
j_call: TRBJ2-3; v_call: TRBV15; d_call: NA; clone_size: NA; cdr3_aa: CATSRKRSLADTQYF; cdr3_nt: TGTGCCACCAGCAGGAAGCGGTCGCTGGCAGATACGCAGTATTTT
j_call: TRBJ1-1; v_call: TRBV5-1; d_call: NA; clone_size: NA; cdr3_aa: CASQRGAFVRMNTEAFF; cdr3_nt: TGCGCCAGCCAACGCGGGGCTTTTGTCCGGATGAACACTGAAGCTTTCTTT
j_call: TRBJ1-4; v_call: TRBV29-1; d_call: NA; clone_size: NA; cdr3_aa: CSVEDLRDLTDEKLFF; cdr3_nt: TGCAGCGTTGAAGATCTTCGGGACTTAACTGATGAAAAACTGTTTTTT
j_call: TRBJ1-4; v_call: TRBV6-5; d_call: TRBD1; clone_size: NA; cdr3_aa: CASSLRQGSLEKLFF; cdr3_nt: TGTGCCAGCAGCCTGCGACAGGGATCGCTTGAAAAACTGTTTTTT
j_call: TRBJ1-4; v_call: TRBV29-1; d_call: NA; clone_size: NA; cdr3_aa: CSAGTRAQNEKLFF; cdr3_nt: TGCAGCGCTGGCACCAGGGCCCAAAATGAAAAACTGTTTTTT
j_call: TRBJ2-5; v_call: TRBV29-1; d_call: TRBD1; clone_size: NA; cdr3_aa: CSVENRGSQETQYF; cdr3_nt: TGCAGCGTTGAAAACAGGGGCTCTCAAGAGACCCAGTACTTC
j_call: TRBJ1-2; v_call: TRBV7-8; d_call: TRBD1; clone_size: NA; cdr3_aa: CASSLAPGTGKYGYTF; cdr3_nt: TGTGCCAGCAGCTTAGCGCCCGGGACAGGGAAATATGGCTACACCTTC
j_call: TRBJ1-1; v_call: TRBV4-1; d_call: TRBD1; clone_size: NA; cdr3_aa: CASSQSLAGTGSEAFF; cdr3_nt: TGCGCCAGCAGCCAATCCTTAGCCGGGACAGGGAGTGAAGCTTTCTTT
j_call: TRBJ1-6; v_call: TRBV10-3; d_call: NA; clone_size: NA; cdr3_aa: CAISESRATANSPLHF; cdr3_nt: TGTGCCATCAGTGAGTCTCGGGCGACAGCTAATTCACCCCTCCACTTT
j_call: TRBJ1-4; v_call: TRBV5-1; d_call: NA; clone_size: once; cdr3_aa: CASSPSGGNATNEKLFF; cdr3_nt: TGCGCCAGCAGCCCCTCGGGAGGGAATGCAACTAATGAAAAACTGTTTTTT
j_call: TRBJ2-7; v_call: TRBV9; d_call: NA; clone_size: NA; cdr3_aa: CASSAKTGSYEQYF; cdr3_nt: TGTGCCAGCAGCGCCAAGACAGGTTCCTACGAGCAGTACTTC
j_call: TRBJ2-6; v_call: TRBV21-1; d_call: NA; clone_size: NA; cdr3_aa: CASSKDRTGGAGANVLTF; cdr3_nt: TGTGCCAGCAGCAAAGATAGGACAGGGGGCGCTGGGGCCAACGTCCTGACTTTC